What follows describes a single T cell receptor beta chain. The record originates from a study of shared clonotypes between healthy human individuals. Sequencing used immunoSEQ multiplex PCR; TCRdb keeps in-frame clones, though not all of them. The sample has 500,000 to 700,000 clones; about 95% are singletons. The naive CD8 population came from CD45RO-negative cells selected for CCR7, without terminally differentiated effector memory CD45RA+ cells. This CDR3 is built from 17 residues. The germline V gene encodes CDR1 MNHEY and CDR2 SMNVEV (reference sequence). The V segment lost 0 bases and the J segment 2 bases; nucleotides outside the gene matches: 6.

Sequencing was done on a sample of naive CD8+ T cells sorted from blood. This clonotype originated in a woman aged 25 to 39 in good health. V and J are TRBV27 and TRBJ1-5; TRBD1 matches at 8 bases. CDR3 bases: TGTGCCAGCAGTTTATCGCCAGGGGGCGCGGGCAATCAGCCCCAGCATTTT. Translation: CASSLSPGGAGNQPQHF.